This TCR beta chain was sequenced during a study of blood T cell repertoires in COVID-19 (TCRdb year 2020). Context from the whole study: ImmuneRACE Cohort 3 recovered participants were defined by two consecutive negative NP/OP PCR tests, healthcare professional clearance, or symptom resolution. Collaborator samples came from the United States, Italy and Spain and covered acute and convalescent phases of COVID-19. Where available, HLA class I and class II types were taken from metadata supplied by the sample provider and were not determined by assay-based typing. The prospective study material was composed of cDNA or gDNA derived from T cells, B-cell-depleted T cells, or PBMCs. A freely available public database, intended as a resource for researchers studying the immune response to SARS-CoV-2, is where the repertoires were released. The dataset comprised deeply sampled blood TCRbeta repertoires from subjects exposed to, actively infected with, or recovered from COVID-19. The samples were drawn from two sources: the first 160 participants of the ongoing ImmuneRACE study, and some 1,300 subjects contributed by 6 global collaborators. The sample metadata nearly always contained a de-identified subject ID, COVID-19 status, age in years and sex. Broader findings and caveats from the paper: How much clinical and demographic metadata was included differed by source and by participant, and the metadata was provided uncurated.

Participants in the prospective study were enrolled through a virtual design, were aged roughly 18 to 90 years, and lived in 24 United States geographic areas. In the prospective study, cohorts were assigned on the basis of participant-reported clinical history obtained from a screening survey and a study questionnaire. Mobile phlebotomists in the prospective study collected whole blood, serum and a nasopharyngeal or oropharyngeal swab from every participant. Participants in the prospective study had the option to provide additional blood draws and questionnaires over an approximately 2-month period. Prospective study blood samples were shipped either frozen or at room temperature before DNA extraction. The CDR3 goes from the cysteine to the phenylalanine over 15 residues. Kept here is only the CDR3 DNA, which spans 45 bases and is read in frame from base 1. A distance of 12 bases separates the germline ends of V and J, which lose 4 bases and 2 bases respectively. Looking up the germline V gene yields CDR1 ENHRY and CDR2 SYGVKD.

TCRbeta CDR3 regions were amplified from genomic DNA using the immunoSEQ Assay, a bias-controlled multiplex PCR. The paper's data handling went like this. The number of nucleated cells in each sample was estimated by amplification of reference gene primers within the assay. To quantify the absolute abundance of each unique TCRbeta CDR3 rearrangement, sequence reads were collapsed and filtered. Productive Simpson clonality was computed per sample as the square root of Simpson's diversity index over productive rearrangements. TCRdb mirrors the immuneACCESS table, restricted to in-frame sequences. Some clones are absent from its copies; in checked studies, under half trace to an unresolved V gene, and the reason for the others is unknown. Clone size and V and J calls were adopted from that table, with D and trimming inferred from the DNA. The sample table shows 400,000 or so clones, and roughly 86% are seen once. The ten top clones hold roughly 2% of the sample.

In the case of this clone: The antigen this receptor binds is unknown. There are no base qualities to consult, and no much larger clone falls within one base.

The sample consisted of PBMCs or T cells enriched from blood (not recorded which). The chain joins TRBV10-3 to TRBJ1-5; perhaps TRBD1 is the D gene, with 6 bases matching. This TCR came from a man in his forties in a cohort exposed to, infected with or recovered from COVID-19 (not recorded which). The CDR3 protein: CAISVGGAGNQPQHF. The sequenced DNA is TGTGCCATCAGTGTTGGGGGGGCAGGCAATCAGCCCCAGCATTTT.